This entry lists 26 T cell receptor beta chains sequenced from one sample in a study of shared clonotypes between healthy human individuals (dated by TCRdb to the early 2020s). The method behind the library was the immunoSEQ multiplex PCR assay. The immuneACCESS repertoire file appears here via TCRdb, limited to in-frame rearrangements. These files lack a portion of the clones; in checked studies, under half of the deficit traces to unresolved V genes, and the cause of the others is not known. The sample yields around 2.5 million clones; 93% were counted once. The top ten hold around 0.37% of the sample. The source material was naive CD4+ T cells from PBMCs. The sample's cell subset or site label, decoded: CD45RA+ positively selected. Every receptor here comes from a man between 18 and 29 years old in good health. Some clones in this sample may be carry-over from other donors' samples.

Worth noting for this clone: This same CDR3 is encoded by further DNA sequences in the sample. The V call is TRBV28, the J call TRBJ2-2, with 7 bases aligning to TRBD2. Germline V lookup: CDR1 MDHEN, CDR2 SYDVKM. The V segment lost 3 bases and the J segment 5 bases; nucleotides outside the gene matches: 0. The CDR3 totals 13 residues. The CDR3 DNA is TGTGCCAGCAGTTTGGGGGGGACCGGGGAGCTGTTTTTT. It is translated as CASSLGGTGELFF.

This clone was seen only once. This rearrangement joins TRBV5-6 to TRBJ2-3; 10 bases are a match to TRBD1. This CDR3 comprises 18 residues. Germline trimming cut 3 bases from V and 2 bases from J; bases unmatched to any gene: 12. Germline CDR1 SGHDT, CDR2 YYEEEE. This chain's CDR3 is CASSSLSGDRGPTDTQYF. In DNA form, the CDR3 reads TGTGCCAGCAGCTCACTGTCCGGAGACAGGGGGCCCACAGATACGCAGTATTTT.

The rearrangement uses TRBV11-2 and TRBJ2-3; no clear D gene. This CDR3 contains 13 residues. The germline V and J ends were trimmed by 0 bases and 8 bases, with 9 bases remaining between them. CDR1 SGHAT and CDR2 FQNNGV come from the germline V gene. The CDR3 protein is CASSLDIYSTQYF. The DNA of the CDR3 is TGTGCCAGCAGCTTAGATATATACTCTACGCAGTATTTT.

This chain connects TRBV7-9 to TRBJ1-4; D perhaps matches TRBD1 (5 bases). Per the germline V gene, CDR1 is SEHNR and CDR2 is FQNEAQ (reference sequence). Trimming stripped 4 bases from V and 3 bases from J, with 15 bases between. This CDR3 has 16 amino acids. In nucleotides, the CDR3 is TGTGCCAGCAGCTCTCCAGGGAGTTGGGCTAATGAAAAACTGTTTTTT. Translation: CASSSPGSWANEKLFF.

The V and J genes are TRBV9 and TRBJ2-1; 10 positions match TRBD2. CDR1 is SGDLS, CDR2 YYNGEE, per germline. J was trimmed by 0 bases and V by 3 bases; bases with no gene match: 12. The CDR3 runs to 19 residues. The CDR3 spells CASSERLGASGSSYNEQFF. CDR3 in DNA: TGTGCCAGCAGCGAGCGCCTTGGGGCTAGCGGGAGCTCCTACAATGAGCAGTTCTTC. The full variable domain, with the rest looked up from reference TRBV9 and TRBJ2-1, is DSGVTQTPKHLITATGQRVTLRCSPRSGDLSVYWYQQSLDQGLQFLIQYYNGEERAKGNILERFSAQQFPDLHSELNLSSLELGDSALYFCASSERLGASGSSYNEQFFGPGTRLTVL.

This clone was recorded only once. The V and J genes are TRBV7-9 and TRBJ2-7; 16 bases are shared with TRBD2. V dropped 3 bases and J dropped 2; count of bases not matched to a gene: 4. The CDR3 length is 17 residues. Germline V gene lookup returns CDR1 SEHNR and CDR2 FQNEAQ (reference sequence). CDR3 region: CASSFAGTSGRAYEQYF. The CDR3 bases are TGTGCCAGCAGCTTCGCGGGGACTAGCGGGAGGGCCTACGAGCAGTACTTC.

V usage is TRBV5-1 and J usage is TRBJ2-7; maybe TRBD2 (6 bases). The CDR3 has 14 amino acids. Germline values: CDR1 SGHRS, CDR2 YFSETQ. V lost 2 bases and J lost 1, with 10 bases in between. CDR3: CASSLTSRSYEQYF. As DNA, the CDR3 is TGCGCCAGCAGCTTAACTAGCCGTTCCTACGAGCAGTACTTC.

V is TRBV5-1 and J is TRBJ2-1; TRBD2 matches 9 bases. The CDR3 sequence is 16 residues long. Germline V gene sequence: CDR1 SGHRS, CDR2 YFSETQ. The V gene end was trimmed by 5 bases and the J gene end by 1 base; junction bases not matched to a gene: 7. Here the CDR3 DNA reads TGCGCCAGCAGGTATGGACTAGCGTTTTCCTACAATGAGCAGTTCTTC. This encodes CASRYGLAFSYNEQFF. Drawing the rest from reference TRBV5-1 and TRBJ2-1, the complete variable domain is KAGVTQTPRYLIKTRGQQVTLSCSPISGHRSVSWYQQTPGQGLQFLFEYFSETQRNKGNFPGRFSGRQFSNSRSEMNVSTLELGDSALYLCASRYGLAFSYNEQFFGPGTRLTVL.

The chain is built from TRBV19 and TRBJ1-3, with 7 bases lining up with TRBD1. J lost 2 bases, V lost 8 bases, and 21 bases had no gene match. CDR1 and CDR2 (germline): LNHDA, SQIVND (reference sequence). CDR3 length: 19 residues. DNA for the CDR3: TGTGCCAGTCGTCCGACAGGGATTAGCAACCCCCTCGCTGGAAACACCATATATTTT. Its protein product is CASRPTGISNPLAGNTIYF. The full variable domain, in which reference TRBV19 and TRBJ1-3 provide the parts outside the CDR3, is DGGITQSPKYLFRKEGQNVTLSCEQNLNHDAMYWYRQDPGQGLRLIYYSQIVNDFQKGDIAEGYSVSREKKESFPLTVTSAQKNPTAFYLCASRPTGISNPLAGNTIYFGEGSWLTVV.

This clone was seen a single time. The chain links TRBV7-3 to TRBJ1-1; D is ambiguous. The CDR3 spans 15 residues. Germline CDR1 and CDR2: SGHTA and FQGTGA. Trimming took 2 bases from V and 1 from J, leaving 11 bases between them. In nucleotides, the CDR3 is TGTGCCAGCAGCTTAGCAGGCGTTCAGAACACTGAAGCTTTCTTT. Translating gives CASSLAGVQNTEAFF.

Here the CDR3 reads CASTEQGTGTEAFF. The CDR3 DNA follows: TGTGCCAGCACAGAACAGGGCACGGGCACTGAAGCTTTCTTT. The chain recombines TRBV6-6 with TRBJ1-1, with D possibly matching TRBD1 (6 bases). V dropped 7 bases and J dropped 4 bases, with 16 bases sitting between them. This CDR3 has 14 amino acids. The V gene's germline CDR1 is MNHNY and CDR2 SVGAGI (reference sequence).

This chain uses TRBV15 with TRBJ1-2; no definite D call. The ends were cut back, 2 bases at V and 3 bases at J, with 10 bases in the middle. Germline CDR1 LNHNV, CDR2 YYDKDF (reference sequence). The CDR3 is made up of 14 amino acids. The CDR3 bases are TGTGCCACCAGCAGACAGGACGGGTACTATGGCTACACCTTC. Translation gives CATSRQDGYYGYTF. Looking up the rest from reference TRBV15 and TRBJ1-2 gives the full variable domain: DAMVIQNPRYQVTQFGKPVTLSCSQTLNHNVMYWYQQKSSQAPKLLFHYYDKDFNNEADTPDNFQSRRPNTSFCFLDIRSPGLGDTAMYLCATSRQDGYYGYTFGSGTRLTVV.

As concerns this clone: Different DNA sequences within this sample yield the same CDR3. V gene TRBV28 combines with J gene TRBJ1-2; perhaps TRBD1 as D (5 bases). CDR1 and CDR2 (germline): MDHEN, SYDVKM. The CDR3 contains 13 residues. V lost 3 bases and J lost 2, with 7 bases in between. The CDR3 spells CASSFAGNYGYTF. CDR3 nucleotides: TGTGCCAGCAGTTTCGCAGGGAACTATGGCTACACCTTC.

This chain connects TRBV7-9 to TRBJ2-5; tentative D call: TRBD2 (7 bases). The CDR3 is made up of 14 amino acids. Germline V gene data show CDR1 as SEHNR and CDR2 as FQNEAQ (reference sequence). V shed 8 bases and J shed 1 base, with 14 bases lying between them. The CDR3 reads CASGGAVPQETQYF. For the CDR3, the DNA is TGTGCCAGCGGGGGGGCGGTCCCCCAAGAGACCCAGTACTTC.

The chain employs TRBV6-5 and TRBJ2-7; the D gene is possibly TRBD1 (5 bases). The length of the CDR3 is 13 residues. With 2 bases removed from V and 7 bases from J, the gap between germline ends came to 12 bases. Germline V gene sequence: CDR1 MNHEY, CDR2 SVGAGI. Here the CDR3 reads CASSYDSLGEQYF. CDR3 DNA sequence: TGTGCCAGCAGTTACGACAGCCTCGGGGAGCAGTACTTC.

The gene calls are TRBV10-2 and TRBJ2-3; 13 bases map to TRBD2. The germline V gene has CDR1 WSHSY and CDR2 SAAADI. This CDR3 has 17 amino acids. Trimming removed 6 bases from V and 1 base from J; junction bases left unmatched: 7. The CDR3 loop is CASRKGLAGWGTDTQYF. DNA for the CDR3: TGCGCCAGCAGGAAGGGACTAGCGGGATGGGGCACAGATACGCAGTATTTT.

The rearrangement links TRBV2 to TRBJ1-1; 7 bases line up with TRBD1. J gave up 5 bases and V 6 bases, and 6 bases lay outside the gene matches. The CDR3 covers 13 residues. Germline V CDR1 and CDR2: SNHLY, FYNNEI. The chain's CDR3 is CASSTTGTTEAFF. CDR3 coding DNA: TGTGCCAGCAGCACGACAGGGACTACTGAAGCTTTCTTT.

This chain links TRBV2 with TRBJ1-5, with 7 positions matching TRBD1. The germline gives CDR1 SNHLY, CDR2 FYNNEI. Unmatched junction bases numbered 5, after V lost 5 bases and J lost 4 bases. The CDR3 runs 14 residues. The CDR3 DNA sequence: TGTGCCAGCAGTAATCGACAGGGAAATCAGCCCCAGCATTTT. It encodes CASSNRQGNQPQHF. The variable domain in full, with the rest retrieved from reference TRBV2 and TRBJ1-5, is EPEVTQTPSHQVTQMGQEVILRCVPISNHLYFYWYRQILGQKVEFLVSFYNNEISEKSEIFDDQFSVERPDGSNFTLKIRSTKLEDSAMYFCASSNRQGNQPQHFGDGTRLSIL.

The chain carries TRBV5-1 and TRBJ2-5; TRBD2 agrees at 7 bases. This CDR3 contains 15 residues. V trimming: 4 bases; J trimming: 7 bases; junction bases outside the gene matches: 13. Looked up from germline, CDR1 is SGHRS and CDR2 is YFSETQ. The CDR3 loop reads CASSPGAGPGGTQYF. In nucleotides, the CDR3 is TGCGCCAGCAGCCCCGGGGCGGGTCCGGGGGGGACCCAGTACTTC.

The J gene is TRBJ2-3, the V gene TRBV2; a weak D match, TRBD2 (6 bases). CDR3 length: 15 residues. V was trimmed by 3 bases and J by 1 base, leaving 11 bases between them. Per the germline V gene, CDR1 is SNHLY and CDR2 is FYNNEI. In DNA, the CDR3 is TGTGCCAGCAGTGATATGGGGGAGGGCACAGATACGCAGTATTTT. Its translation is CASSDMGEGTDTQYF.

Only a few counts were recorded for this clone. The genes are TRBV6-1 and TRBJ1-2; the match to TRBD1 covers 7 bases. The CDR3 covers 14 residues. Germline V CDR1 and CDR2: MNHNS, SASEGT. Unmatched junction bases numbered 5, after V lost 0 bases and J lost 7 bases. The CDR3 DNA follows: TGTGCCAGCAGTGAAGCGTACAGGGGTCTTGGCTACACCTTC. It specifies CASSEAYRGLGYTF.

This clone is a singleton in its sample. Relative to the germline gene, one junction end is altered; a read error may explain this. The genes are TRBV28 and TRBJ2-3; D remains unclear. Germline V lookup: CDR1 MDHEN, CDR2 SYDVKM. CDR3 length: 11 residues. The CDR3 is CAYGGTDTQYF. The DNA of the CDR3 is TGCGCTTACGGCGGCACAGATACGCAGTATTTT.

This chain's CDR3 is CASSTPLRGRLTGELFF. The DNA of the CDR3 is TGTGCCAGCAGCACCCCCCTACGGGGGCGACTGACCGGGGAGCTGTTTTTT. The J gene is TRBJ2-2, the V gene TRBV7-6; tentatively, D is TRBD1 or TRBD2 (6 bases each). V gave up 5 bases and J gave up 5 bases, with 21 bases separating them. The CDR3 has 17 residues. The germline V gene encodes CDR1 SGHVS and CDR2 FNYEAQ.

The CDR3 bases are TGCAGCGTTGAAGGTAGGCGCACAGATACGCAGTATTTT. The encoded protein is CSVEGRRTDTQYF. The chain joins TRBV29-1 to TRBJ2-3; no clear D. This CDR3 has 13 residues. Per the germline V gene, CDR1 is SQVTM and CDR2 is ANQGSEA. Trimming shortened V by 1 base and J by 1 base, and 6 bases separated the two germline ends.

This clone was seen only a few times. CDR3 coding DNA: TGTGCCAGCAGCCGTCTAGACACTGAAGCTTTCTTT. Its translation: CASSRLDTEAFF. The V gene is TRBV9, the J gene TRBJ1-1, with unresolved D. Germline V CDR1 and CDR2: SGDLS, YYNGEE. V was pared by 4 bases and J by 3 bases, with 7 bases between. The CDR3 has 12 residues.

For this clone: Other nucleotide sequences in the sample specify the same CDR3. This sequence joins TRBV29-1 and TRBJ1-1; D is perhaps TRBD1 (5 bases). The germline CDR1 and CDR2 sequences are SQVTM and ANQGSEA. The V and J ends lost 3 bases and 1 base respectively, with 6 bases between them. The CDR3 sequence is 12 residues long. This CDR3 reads CSVEQGNTEAFF. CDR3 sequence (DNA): TGCAGCGTTGAGCAGGGGAACACTGAAGCTTTCTTT. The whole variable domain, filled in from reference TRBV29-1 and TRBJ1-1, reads SAVISQKPSRDICQRGTSLTIQCQVDSQVTMMFWYRQQPGQSLTLIATANQGSEATYESGFVIDKFPISRPNLTFSTLTVSNMSPEDSSIYLCSVEQGNTEAFFGQGTRLTVV.